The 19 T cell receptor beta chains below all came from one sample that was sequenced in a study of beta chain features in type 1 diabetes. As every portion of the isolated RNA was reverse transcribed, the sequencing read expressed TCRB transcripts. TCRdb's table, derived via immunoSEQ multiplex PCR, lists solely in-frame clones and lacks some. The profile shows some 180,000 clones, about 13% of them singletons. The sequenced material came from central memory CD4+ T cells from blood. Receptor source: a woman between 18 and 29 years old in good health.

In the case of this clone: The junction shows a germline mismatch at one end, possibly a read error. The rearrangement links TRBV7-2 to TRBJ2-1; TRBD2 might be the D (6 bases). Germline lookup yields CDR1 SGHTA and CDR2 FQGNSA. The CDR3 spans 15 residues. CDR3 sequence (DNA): TGTGCCAGCAGCATAGCGGAGCTTGCCTACAATGAGCAGTTCTTC. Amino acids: CASSIAELAYNEQFF.

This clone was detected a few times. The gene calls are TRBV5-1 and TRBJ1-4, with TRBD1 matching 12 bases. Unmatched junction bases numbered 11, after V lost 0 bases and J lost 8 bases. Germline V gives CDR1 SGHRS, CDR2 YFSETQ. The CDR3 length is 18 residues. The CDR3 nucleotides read TGCGCCAGCAGCTTGGACGGGACAGGGGGCAGTGGCGCGGAAAAACTGTTTTTT. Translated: CASSLDGTGGSGAEKLFF. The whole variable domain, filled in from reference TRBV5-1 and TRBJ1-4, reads KAGVTQTPRYLIKTRGQQVTLSCSPISGHRSVSWYQQTPGQGLQFLFEYFSETQRNKGNFPGRFSGRQFSNSRSEMNVSTLELGDSALYLCASSLDGTGGSGAEKLFFGSGTQLSVL.

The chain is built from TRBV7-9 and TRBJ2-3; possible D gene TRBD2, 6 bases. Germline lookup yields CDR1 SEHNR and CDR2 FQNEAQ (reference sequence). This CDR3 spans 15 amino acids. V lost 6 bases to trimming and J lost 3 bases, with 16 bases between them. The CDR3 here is CASRSHGSPTDTQYF. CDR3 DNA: TGTGCCAGCAGGTCTCACGGGAGCCCAACAGATACGCAGTATTTT.

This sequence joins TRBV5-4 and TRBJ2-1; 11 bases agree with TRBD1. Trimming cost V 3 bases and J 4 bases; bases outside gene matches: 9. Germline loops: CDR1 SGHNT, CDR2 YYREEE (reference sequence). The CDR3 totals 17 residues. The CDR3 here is CASSSGVGQGAYNEQFF. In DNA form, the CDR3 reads TGTGCCAGCAGCTCCGGGGTCGGACAGGGGGCGTACAATGAGCAGTTCTTC. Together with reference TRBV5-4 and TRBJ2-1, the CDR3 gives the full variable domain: ETGVTQSPTHLIKTRGQQVTLRCSSQSGHNTVSWYQQALGQGPQFIFQYYREEENGRGNFPPRFSGLQFPNYSSELNVNALELDDSALYLCASSSGVGQGAYNEQFFGPGTRLTVL.

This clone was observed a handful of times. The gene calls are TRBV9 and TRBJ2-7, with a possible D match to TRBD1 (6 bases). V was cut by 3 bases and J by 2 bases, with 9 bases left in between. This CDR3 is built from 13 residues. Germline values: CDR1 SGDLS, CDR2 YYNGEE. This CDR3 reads CASSGQGPYEQYF. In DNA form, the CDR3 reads TGTGCCAGCAGCGGCCAGGGGCCCTACGAGCAGTACTTC.

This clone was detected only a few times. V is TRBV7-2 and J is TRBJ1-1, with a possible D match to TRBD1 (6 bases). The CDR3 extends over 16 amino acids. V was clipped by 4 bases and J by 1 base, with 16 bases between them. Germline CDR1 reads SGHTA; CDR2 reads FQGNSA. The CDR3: CASSSNRAGGNTEAFF. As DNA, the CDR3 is TGTGCCAGCAGCTCCAACAGGGCGGGAGGGAACACTGAAGCTTTCTTT.

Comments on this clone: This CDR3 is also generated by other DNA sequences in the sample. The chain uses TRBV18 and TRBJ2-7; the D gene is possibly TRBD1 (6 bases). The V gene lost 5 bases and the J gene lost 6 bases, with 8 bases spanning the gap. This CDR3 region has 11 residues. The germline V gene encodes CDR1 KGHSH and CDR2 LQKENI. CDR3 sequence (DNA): TGTGCCAGCTCAGCCAGGGGCGAGCAGTACTTC. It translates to CASSARGEQYF.

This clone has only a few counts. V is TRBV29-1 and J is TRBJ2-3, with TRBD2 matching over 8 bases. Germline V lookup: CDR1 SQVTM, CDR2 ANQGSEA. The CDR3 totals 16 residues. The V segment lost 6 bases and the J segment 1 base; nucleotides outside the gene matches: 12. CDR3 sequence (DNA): TGCAGCGTAGCCCCCTCGGGAGGGCCCGGCACAGATACGCAGTATTTT. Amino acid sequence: CSVAPSGGPGTDTQYF.

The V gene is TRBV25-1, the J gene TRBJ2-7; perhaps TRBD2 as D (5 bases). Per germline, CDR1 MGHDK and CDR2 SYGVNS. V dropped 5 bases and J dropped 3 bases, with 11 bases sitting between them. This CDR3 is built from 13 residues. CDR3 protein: CASSSVARYEQYF. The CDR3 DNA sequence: TGTGCCAGCAGTTCAGTAGCGCGCTACGAGCAGTACTTC.

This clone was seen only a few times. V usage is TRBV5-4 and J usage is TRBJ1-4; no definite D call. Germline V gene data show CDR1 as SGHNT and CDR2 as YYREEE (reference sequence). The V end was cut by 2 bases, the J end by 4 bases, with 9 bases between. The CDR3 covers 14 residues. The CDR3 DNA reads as TGTGCCAGCAGCTTTGGCGCGGGTAATGAAAAACTGTTTTTT. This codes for CASSFGAGNEKLFF. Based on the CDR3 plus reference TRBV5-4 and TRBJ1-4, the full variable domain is ETGVTQSPTHLIKTRGQQVTLRCSSQSGHNTVSWYQQALGQGPQFIFQYYREEENGRGNFPPRFSGLQFPNYSSELNVNALELDDSALYLCASSFGAGNEKLFFGSGTQLSVL.

The CDR3 DNA follows: TGTGCCAGCTCACCCAGAGGGGGTAGCAATCAGCCCCAGCATTTT. Protein: CASSPRGGSNQPQHF. This rearrangement joins TRBV18 to TRBJ1-5; TRBD1 might be the D (6 bases). The CDR3 is made up of 15 amino acids. Germline CDR1 is KGHSH and CDR2 is LQKENI. The V and J ends lost 3 bases and 0 bases respectively, with 9 bases between them. The complete variable domain, with remaining parts taken from reference TRBV18 and TRBJ1-5, reads NAGVMQNPRHLVRRRGQEARLRCSPMKGHSHVYWYRQLPEEGLKFMVYLQKENIIDESGMPKERFSAEFPKEGPSILRIQQVVRGDSAAYFCASSPRGGSNQPQHFGDGTRLSIL.

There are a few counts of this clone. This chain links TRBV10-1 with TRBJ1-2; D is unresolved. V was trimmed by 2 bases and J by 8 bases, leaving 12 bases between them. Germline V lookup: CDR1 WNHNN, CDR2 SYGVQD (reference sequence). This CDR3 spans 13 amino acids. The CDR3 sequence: CASSETPQAGYTF. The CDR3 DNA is TGCGCCAGCAGTGAGACACCCCAGGCCGGCTACACCTTC.

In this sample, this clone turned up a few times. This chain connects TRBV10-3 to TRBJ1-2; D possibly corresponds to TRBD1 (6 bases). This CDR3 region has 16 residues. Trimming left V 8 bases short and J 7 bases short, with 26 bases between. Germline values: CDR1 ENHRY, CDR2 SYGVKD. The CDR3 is CAISREQGTIHSGYTF. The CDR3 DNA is TGTGCCATCTCAAGAGAACAGGGAACGATACATTCTGGCTACACCTTC.

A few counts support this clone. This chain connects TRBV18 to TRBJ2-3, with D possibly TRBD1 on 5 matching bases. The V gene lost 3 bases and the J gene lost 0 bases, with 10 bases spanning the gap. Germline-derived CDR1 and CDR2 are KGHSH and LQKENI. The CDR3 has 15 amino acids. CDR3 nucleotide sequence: TGTGCCAGCTCACCGATTCGACAGAGCACAGATACGCAGTATTTT. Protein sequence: CASSPIRQSTDTQYF. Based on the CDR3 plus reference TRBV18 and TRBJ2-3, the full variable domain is NAGVMQNPRHLVRRRGQEARLRCSPMKGHSHVYWYRQLPEEGLKFMVYLQKENIIDESGMPKERFSAEFPKEGPSILRIQQVVRGDSAAYFCASSPIRQSTDTQYFGPGTRLTVL.

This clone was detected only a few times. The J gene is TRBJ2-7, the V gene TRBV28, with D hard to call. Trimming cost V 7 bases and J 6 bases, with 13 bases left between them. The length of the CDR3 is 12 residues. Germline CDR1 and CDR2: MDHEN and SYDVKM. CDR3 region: CASTAAPSEQYF. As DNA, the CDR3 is TGTGCCAGCACCGCCGCGCCCTCCGAGCAGTACTTC.

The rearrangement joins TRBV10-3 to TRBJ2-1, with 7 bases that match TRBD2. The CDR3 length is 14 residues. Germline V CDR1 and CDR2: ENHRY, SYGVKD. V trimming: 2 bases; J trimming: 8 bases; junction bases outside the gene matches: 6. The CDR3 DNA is TGTGCCATCAGTGAGGGCGGGAGTCTATATGAGCAGTTCTTC. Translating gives CAISEGGSLYEQFF.

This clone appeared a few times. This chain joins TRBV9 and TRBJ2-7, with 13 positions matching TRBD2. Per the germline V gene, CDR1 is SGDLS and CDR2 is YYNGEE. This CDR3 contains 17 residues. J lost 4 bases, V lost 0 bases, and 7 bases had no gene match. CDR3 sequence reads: CASSVGLAGGSLYEQYF. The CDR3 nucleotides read TGTGCCAGCAGCGTAGGACTAGCGGGAGGATCGCTATACGAGCAGTACTTC.

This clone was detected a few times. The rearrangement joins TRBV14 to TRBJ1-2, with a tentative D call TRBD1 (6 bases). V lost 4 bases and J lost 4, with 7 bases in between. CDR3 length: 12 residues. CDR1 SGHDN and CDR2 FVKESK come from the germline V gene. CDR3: CASSPDSYGYTF. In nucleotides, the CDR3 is TGTGCCAGCAGCCCGGACAGCTATGGCTACACCTTC. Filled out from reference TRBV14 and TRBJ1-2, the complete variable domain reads EAGVTQFPSHSVIEKGQTVTLRCDPISGHDNLYWYRRVMGKEIKFLLHFVKESKQDESGMPNNRFLAERTGGTYSTLKVQPAELEDSGVYFCASSPDSYGYTFGSGTRLTVV.

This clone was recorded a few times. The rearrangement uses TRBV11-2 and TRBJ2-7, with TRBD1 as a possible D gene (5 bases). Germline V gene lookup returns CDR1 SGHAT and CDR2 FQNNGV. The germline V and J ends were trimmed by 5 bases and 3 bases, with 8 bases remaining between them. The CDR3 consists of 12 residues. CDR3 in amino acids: CASSPGYYEQYF. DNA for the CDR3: TGTGCCAGCAGCCCAGGGTACTACGAGCAGTACTTC.